These 29 T cell receptor beta chains share one sample of origin, sequenced in a study of shared T cell receptors in the human thymus. Sequencing used immunoSEQ multiplex PCR; TCRdb keeps in-frame clones, though not all of them. The sample yields 720,000 or so clones, 75% to 90% seen once. This sample was shared with a second study, whose subject was human thymus T cells.

The sequencing input was thymocytes. The receptor source for this set is a girl less than two years old with a congenital heart defect.

This rearrangement joins TRBV6-5 to TRBJ2-1; 7 positions agree with TRBD2. After removal of 8 bases from V and 4 bases from J, the junction contained 8 bases not matched to a gene. In germline, CDR1 is MNHEY, CDR2 SVGAGI. This CDR3 has 14 amino acids. The CDR3 region is CASCGGISYNEQFF. Written as DNA, the CDR3 is TGTGCCAGCTGCGGGGGAATTTCGTACAATGAGCAGTTCTTC.

This clone was seen a few times. The V call is TRBV12-5, the J call TRBJ1-1, with D possibly matching TRBD1 (6 bases). From germline, CDR1 is LGHNT and CDR2 FRNRAP. The CDR3 loop spans 14 amino acids. Trimming cost V 2 bases and J 6 bases, with 13 bases left between them. The DNA of the CDR3 is TGTGCTAGTGGTTTGAGGTCCTCAGGGGCTGAAGCTTTCTTT. Translated, it gives CASGLRSSGAEAFF.

This rearrangement joins TRBV4-1 to TRBJ2-7; a weak D match, TRBD1 (6 bases). This CDR3 is 16 amino acids long. V gave up 0 bases and J gave up 2 bases, with 14 bases separating them. Per germline, CDR1 MGHRA and CDR2 YSYEKL. CDR3 sequence reads: CASSQDVGRGAYEQYF. The CDR3 DNA sequence: TGCGCCAGCAGCCAAGATGTGGGCAGGGGAGCCTACGAGCAGTACTTC.

Written as DNA, the CDR3 is TGTGCCAGCAGCCAAACAGGGGCAAGAATCAACTCTGGAAACACCATATATTTT. Amino acid sequence: CASSQTGARINSGNTIYF. This chain links TRBV14 with TRBJ1-3, with TRBD1 matching 7 bases. The CDR3 totals 18 residues. V was clipped by 2 bases and J by 0 bases; unmatched bases: 10. Looked up from germline, CDR1 is SGHDN and CDR2 is FVKESK.

The chain uses TRBV5-6 and TRBJ2-2; 10 positions agree with TRBD1. In germline, CDR1 is SGHDT, CDR2 YYEEEE. The CDR3 consists of 18 residues. The trim removed 2 bases at V and 0 bases at J, leaving 7 bases unmatched. DNA for the CDR3: TGTGCCAGCAGCTTTATACCGGGACAGGGGTCGAACACCGGGGAGCTGTTTTTT. Translated: CASSFIPGQGSNTGELFF.

V usage is TRBV18 and J usage is TRBJ1-3, with 8 nucleotides matching TRBD1. The germline V gene encodes CDR1 KGHSH and CDR2 LQKENI. The CDR3 has 13 residues. Germline trimming cut 4 bases from V and 8 bases from J; bases unmatched to any gene: 4. CDR3 DNA: TGTGCCAGCTCACGGACAGGGCTATACACCATATATTTT. Translation gives CASSRTGLYTIYF.

The CDR3 DNA is TGCGCCAGCAGCTTGAACAGGGACACTGAAGCTTTCTTT. Translating it yields CASSLNRDTEAFF. V is TRBV5-1 and J is TRBJ1-1; D is possibly TRBD1 (6 bases). Trimming left V 1 base short and J 3 bases short, with 7 bases between. The CDR3 has 13 amino acids. In germline, CDR1 is SGHRS, CDR2 YFSETQ.

This CDR3 reads CASSLNPGGGPSLGSYEQYF. CDR3 DNA: TGTGCCAGCAGCTTGAACCCTGGCGGGGGGCCCTCCTTGGGCTCCTACGAGCAGTACTTC. This chain connects TRBV5-8 to TRBJ2-7; 8 positions agree with TRBD2. Unmatched junction bases numbered 18, after V lost 1 base and J lost 0 bases. Germline assignment: CDR1 SGHTS and CDR2 YDEGEE. CDR3 length: 20 residues.

The chain carries TRBV19 and TRBJ1-1; D is possibly TRBD1 (5 bases). CDR1 and CDR2 (germline): LNHDA, SQIVND (reference sequence). There are 14 residues in the CDR3. The ends were cut back, 3 bases at V and 4 bases at J, with 12 bases in the middle. The CDR3 here is CASSIRWGITEAFF. CDR3 coding DNA: TGTGCCAGTAGTATTCGGTGGGGCATCACTGAAGCTTTCTTT. Full variable domain (missing parts from reference TRBV19 and TRBJ1-1): DGGITQSPKYLFRKEGQNVTLSCEQNLNHDAMYWYRQDPGQGLRLIYYSQIVNDFQKGDIAEGYSVSREKKESFPLTVTSAQKNPTAFYLCASSIRWGITEAFFGQGTRLTVV.

The V call is TRBV25-1, the J call TRBJ2-7, with D possibly TRBD1 on 5 matching bases. The germline gives CDR1 MGHDK, CDR2 SYGVNS. Trimming removed 2 bases at V and 5 bases at J, with 10 bases between. The CDR3 is made up of 13 amino acids. The chain's CDR3 is CASSEGRGNEQYF. CDR3 bases: TGTGCCAGCAGTGAAGGTAGGGGAAACGAGCAGTACTTC.

The chain carries TRBV7-6 and TRBJ2-7; 8 bases match TRBD1. Trimming took 0 bases from V and 3 from J; bases not matched to a gene: 4. The CDR3 contains 15 residues. CDR1 and CDR2 (germline): SGHVS, FNYEAQ. The CDR3 here is CASSLAGQDYYEQYF. CDR3 DNA: TGTGCCAGCAGCTTAGCGGGACAGGACTACTACGAGCAGTACTTC.

The V call is TRBV5-6, the J call TRBJ2-3; 8 bases align to TRBD1. CDR1 SGHDT and CDR2 YYEEEE come from the germline V gene. Germline trimming cut 5 bases from V and 2 bases from J; bases unmatched to any gene: 10. The length of the CDR3 is 16 residues. CDR3 coding DNA: TGTGCCAGCAGGAAAGGACAGGGCCTGCCCACAGATACGCAGTATTTT. Its translation is CASRKGQGLPTDTQYF.

The rearrangement links TRBV6-5 to TRBJ2-3; no clear D. V lost 10 bases and J lost 2, with 7 bases in between. Germline V gene lookup returns CDR1 MNHEY and CDR2 SVGAGI. The CDR3 spans 11 residues. The CDR3 DNA reads as TGTGCCATCGCGTCCACAGATACGCAGTATTTT. This translates into CAIASTDTQYF.

This clone has just a few counts. The chain links TRBV14 to TRBJ2-2, with 9 bases lining up with TRBD2. The length of the CDR3 is 19 residues. Trimming at V came to 3 bases and at J to 2 bases, leaving 13 bases not matched to a gene. Germline CDR1 reads SGHDN; CDR2 reads FVKESK. The CDR3 protein is CASSHINSGGRDNTGELFF. CDR3 in DNA: TGTGCCAGCAGCCACATTAATAGCGGGGGCCGGGATAACACCGGGGAGCTGTTTTTT.

The chain couples TRBV5-5 to TRBJ1-1, with 10 bases that match TRBD1. The CDR3 is 18 residues long. Germline-derived CDR1 and CDR2 are SGHKS and YYEKEE (reference sequence). Unmatched junction bases numbered 8, after V lost 0 bases and J lost 0 bases. CDR3 protein: CASSLGQGALCLNTEAFF. CDR3 sequence (DNA): TGTGCCAGCAGCTTGGGACAGGGGGCCTTGTGCCTGAACACTGAAGCTTTCTTT.

This clone was detected a few times. The J gene is TRBJ1-5, the V gene TRBV28, with 7 bases that match TRBD1. CDR1 is MDHEN and CDR2 is SYDVKM in the germline V gene. J lost 4 bases, V lost 6 bases, and 9 bases had no gene match. This CDR3 comprises 15 residues. CDR3 coding DNA: TGTGCCAGCAGACCTCCTGACAGGGCGAATCAGCCCCAGCATTTT. Amino acid sequence: CASRPPDRANQPQHF.

J is TRBJ1-2 and V is TRBV13, with D possibly TRBD1 on 5 matching bases. CDR1 is PRHDT and CDR2 is FYEKMQ in the germline V gene (reference sequence). Trimming took off 4 bases at V and 8 bases at J, with 8 bases between the two ends. The CDR3 spans 11 residues. DNA of the CDR3: TGTGCCAGCAGCTCGGGACTCGGCTACACCTTC. Protein sequence: CASSSGLGYTF.

The rearrangement links TRBV4-1 to TRBJ2-3, with 9 bases matching TRBD1. The germline gives CDR1 MGHRA, CDR2 YSYEKL. This CDR3 region has 16 residues. The V and J ends lost 2 bases and 3 bases, in that order; junction bases with no gene match: 6. The CDR3 bases are TGCGCCAGCAGCCAAAGGACAGGGGCCGGAACAGATACGCAGTATTTT. Protein: CASSQRTGAGTDTQYF.

CDR3 DNA sequence: TGTGCCAGCAGGAGGCACAGGGGGACAGATACGCAGTATTTT. Translation gives CASRRHRGTDTQYF. This chain uses TRBV6-4 with TRBJ2-3, with TRBD1 identical over 8 bases. Germline V gives CDR1 MRHNA, CDR2 SNTAGT. The ends lost 6 bases at V and 3 bases at J; junction bases unmatched: 5. The CDR3 consists of 14 residues.

The chain is built from TRBV5-1 and TRBJ1-6, with TRBD1 matching 10 bases. CDR1 is SGHRS and CDR2 is YFSETQ in the germline V gene. Trimming at V came to 1 base and at J to 8 bases, leaving 9 bases not matched to a gene. The CDR3 covers 17 residues. In DNA form, the CDR3 reads TGCGCCAGCAGCTTGTTAAACGGGACAGGGGAGGATTCACCCCTCCACTTT. It codes for CASSLLNGTGEDSPLHF.

The V call is TRBV9, the J call TRBJ1-2; no reliable D call. CDR1 and CDR2 from the germline V gene are SGDLS and YYNGEE. The CDR3 length is 14 residues. The V end was cut by 3 bases, the J end by 6 bases, with 15 bases between. The CDR3 sequence is CASSGSEQSDGYTF. The CDR3 nucleotides are TGTGCCAGCAGCGGCTCGGAGCAGAGTGATGGCTACACCTTC.

V usage is TRBV18 and J usage is TRBJ1-3, with TRBD1 matching 7 bases. The germline V gene encodes CDR1 KGHSH and CDR2 LQKENI. The V and J ends lost 10 bases and 0 bases, in that order; junction bases with no gene match: 6. The CDR3 is 14 residues long. This CDR3 reads CATSDRVSGNTIYF. CDR3 coding DNA: TGTGCCACCTCTGACAGGGTCTCTGGAAACACCATATATTTT.

The chain employs TRBV5-1 and TRBJ2-2, with unresolved D. Germline-derived CDR1 and CDR2 are SGHRS and YFSETQ. The CDR3 has 18 residues. Between the trimmed V and J ends, which lost 1 base and 1 base, there was a span of 17 bases. CDR3 protein: CASSLWASFALNTGELFF. As DNA, the CDR3 is TGCGCCAGCAGCTTGTGGGCCTCTTTCGCACTGAACACCGGGGAGCTGTTTTTT.

Only one count was recorded for this clone. The chain is built from TRBV9 and TRBJ1-2; the match to TRBD1 covers 7 bases. The CDR3 is 14 residues long. The germline V gene has CDR1 SGDLS and CDR2 YYNGEE. J lost 8 bases, V lost 3 bases, and 10 bases had no gene match. The CDR3 DNA sequence: TGTGCCAGCAGCGCCGGTACAGGGGTAATGGGCTACACCTTC. It encodes CASSAGTGVMGYTF.

V is TRBV27 and J is TRBJ1-1, with unresolved D. This CDR3 is 13 amino acids long. Looked up from germline, CDR1 is MNHEY and CDR2 is SMNVEV (reference sequence). With 5 bases removed from V and 2 bases from J, the gap between germline ends came to 9 bases. The CDR3 spells CASSLTDNTEAFF. CDR3 DNA sequence: TGTGCCAGCAGTCTAACAGACAACACTGAAGCTTTCTTT.

V is TRBV29-1 and J is TRBJ2-3; 9 nucleotides align to TRBD1. The J segment lost 6 bases and the V segment lost 4 bases, leaving 11 bases of the junction unmatched. The germline V gene encodes CDR1 SQVTM and CDR2 ANQGSEA. CDR3 length equals 15 residues. The CDR3 nucleotides are TGCAGCGTTGTCGATCGGACAGGGGAACAGGATACGCAGTATTTT. Amino acids: CSVVDRTGEQDTQYF.

J is TRBJ1-2 and V is TRBV6-5, with 7 bases identical to TRBD1. The CDR3 sequence is 16 residues long. Germline assignment: CDR1 MNHEY and CDR2 SVGAGI. Trimming cost V 2 bases and J 1 base; bases outside gene matches: 7. The CDR3 reads CASSYRQGGNNYGYTF. The CDR3 coding sequence is TGTGCCAGCAGTTACAGACAGGGCGGGAATAACTATGGCTACACCTTC.

The V call is TRBV7-2, the J call TRBJ1-1; no reliable D call. There are 12 residues in the CDR3. The V end was cut by 5 bases, the J end by 10 bases, with 14 bases between. The germline CDR1 and CDR2 sequences are SGHTA and FQGNSA. CDR3 region: CASSPGAGAAFF. For the CDR3, the DNA is TGTGCCAGCAGCCCGGGAGCGGGAGCAGCTTTCTTT.

The chain employs TRBV28 and TRBJ1-1, with D hard to call. The CDR3 spans 13 residues. Trimming pared 1 base from V and 11 bases from J, leaving 14 bases between. Germline CDR1 is MDHEN and CDR2 is SYDVKM. The CDR3 sequence: CASSLSSTEQAFF. DNA for the CDR3: TGTGCCAGCAGTTTATCGTCCACAGAGCAGGCTTTCTTT.